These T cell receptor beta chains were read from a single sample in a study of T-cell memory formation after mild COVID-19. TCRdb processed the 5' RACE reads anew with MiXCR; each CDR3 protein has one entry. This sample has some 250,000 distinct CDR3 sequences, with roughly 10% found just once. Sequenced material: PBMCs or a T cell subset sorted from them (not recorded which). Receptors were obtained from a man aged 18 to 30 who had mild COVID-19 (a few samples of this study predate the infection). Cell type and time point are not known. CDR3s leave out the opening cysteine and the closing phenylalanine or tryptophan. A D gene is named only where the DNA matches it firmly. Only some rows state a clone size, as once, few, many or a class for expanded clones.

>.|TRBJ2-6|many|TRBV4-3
ASSHTTGSGANVLT
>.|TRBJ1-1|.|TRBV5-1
ASSPATDRNTEAF
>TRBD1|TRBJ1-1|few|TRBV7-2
ASRATGGAEAF
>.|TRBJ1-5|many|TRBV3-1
ASSGTGLQPQH
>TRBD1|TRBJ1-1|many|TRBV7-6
ASSPGQEIEAF
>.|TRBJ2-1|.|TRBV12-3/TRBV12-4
ASRHLRVLGYEQF
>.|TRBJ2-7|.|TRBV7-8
ASSLGAGGVSSYEQY
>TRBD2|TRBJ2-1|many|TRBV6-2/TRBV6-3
ASSPLAGEYNEQF
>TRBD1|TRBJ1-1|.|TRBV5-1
ASSLQGALTEAF
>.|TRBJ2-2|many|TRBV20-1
SASGSTGELF
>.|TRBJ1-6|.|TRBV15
ATSRDVGRSSSPLH
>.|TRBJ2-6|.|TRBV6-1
ASSETAAGANVLT
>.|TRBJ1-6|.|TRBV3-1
ASSLHGGSPLH
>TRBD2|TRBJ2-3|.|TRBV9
ASSAPRRTSGFTDTQY
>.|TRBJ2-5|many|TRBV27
ASSTNRGGGGKTQY
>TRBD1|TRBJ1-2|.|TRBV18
ASSPQGQGEVGYT
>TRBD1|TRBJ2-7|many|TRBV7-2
ASSLKPGQGGKQY
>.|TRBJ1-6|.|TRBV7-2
ASSTRGGYNSPLH
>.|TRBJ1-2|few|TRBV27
ASPFNVNYGYT
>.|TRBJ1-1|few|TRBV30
AWSVSPGVNTEAF
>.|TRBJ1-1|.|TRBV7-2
ASSLEGGRTEAF
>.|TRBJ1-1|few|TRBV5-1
ASSKGRSDPEAF
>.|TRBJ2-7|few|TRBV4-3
ASSQARQVGEQY
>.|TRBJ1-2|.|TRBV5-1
ASSLPTVNYGYT
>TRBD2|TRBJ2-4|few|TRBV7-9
ASSPSSGSPKNIQY
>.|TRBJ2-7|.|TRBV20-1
SATPGPRYEQY
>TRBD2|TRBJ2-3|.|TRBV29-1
SVDWGLAGYTDTQY
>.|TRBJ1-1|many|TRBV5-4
ASSRGQELNTEAF
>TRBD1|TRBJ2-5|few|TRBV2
ASSGDRSPAPQY
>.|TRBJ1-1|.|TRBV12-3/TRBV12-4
ASRRTNRGPNTEAF
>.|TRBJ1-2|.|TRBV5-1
ASSSPTVYGYT
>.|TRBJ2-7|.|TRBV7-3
ASSLTREYEQY
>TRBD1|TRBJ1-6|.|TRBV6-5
ASSYSGTGSPLH
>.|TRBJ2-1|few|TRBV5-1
ASSLDSGEQF
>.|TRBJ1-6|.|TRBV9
ASSVGKGSSYNSPLH
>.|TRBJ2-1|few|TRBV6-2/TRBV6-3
ASNLMAGNEQF
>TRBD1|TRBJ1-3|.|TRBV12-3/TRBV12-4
ASSLQGAGGNTIY
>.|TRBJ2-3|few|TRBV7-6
ASSSEGVTTDTQY
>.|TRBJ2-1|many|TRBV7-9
ASSSEEGYNEQF
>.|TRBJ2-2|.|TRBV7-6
ASSSIQGNTGELF
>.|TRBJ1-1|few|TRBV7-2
ASSSHGARSEAF
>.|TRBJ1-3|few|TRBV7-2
ASSSLVGSGNTIY
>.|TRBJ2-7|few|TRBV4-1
ASSHQEESYEQY
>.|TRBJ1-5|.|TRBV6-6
ASSPDRGDLQPQH
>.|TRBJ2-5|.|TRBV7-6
ASSPGQLRVAQY
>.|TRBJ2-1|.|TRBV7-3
ASSGRGKGEQF
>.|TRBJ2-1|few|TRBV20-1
SASDSFDEQF
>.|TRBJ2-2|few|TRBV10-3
AIPIAGNTGELF